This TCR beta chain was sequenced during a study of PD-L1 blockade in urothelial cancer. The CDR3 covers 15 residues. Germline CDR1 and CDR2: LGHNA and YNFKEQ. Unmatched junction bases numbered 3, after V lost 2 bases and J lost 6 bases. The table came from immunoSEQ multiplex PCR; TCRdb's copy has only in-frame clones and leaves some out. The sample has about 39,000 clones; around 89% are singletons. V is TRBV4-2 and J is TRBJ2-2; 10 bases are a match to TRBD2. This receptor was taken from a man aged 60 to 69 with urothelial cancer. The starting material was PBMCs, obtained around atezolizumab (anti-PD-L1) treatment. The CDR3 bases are TGTGCCAGCAGCCAAAGTCTAGCGGGAGCCGGGGAGCTGTTTTTT. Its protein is CASSQSLAGAGELFF.